This paragraph covers one TCR beta chain sequence. Its antigen is unknown. This specimen belongs to a study of OX40 agonist ivuxolimab in advanced cancers. Broader study findings: Relative to CD4+, CD8+ T cells held more expanded clones on average. Researchers did not determine the expanded peripheral T cells' antigen specificity.

The method was immunoSEQ multiplex PCR; TCRdb's version includes in-frame clones alone and lacks a portion of them. The repertoire holds roughly 120,000 clones, with 85% to 95% as singletons. The input for sequencing was CD4+ or CD8+ T cells sorted from blood, taken in a trial of the OX40 agonist ivuxolimab. The TCR sequence derives from an adult with an advanced solid tumor such as melanoma, head and neck, liver or kidney cancer.

CDR3: CASSSGTSGTQETQYF. The CDR3 nucleotides are TGCGCCAGCAGCTCCGGGACTAGCGGAACCCAAGAGACCCAGTACTTC. This chain joins TRBV5-1 and TRBJ2-5; 11 bases are a match to TRBD2. The trim removed 3 bases at V and 1 base at J, leaving 5 bases unmatched. Germline-derived CDR1 and CDR2 are SGHRS and YFSETQ. The CDR3 consists of 16 residues.